The clone carrying this T cell receptor (beta chain) was counted between two and nine times. No antigen is known for it. There are 17 residues in the CDR3. The ends were cut back, 1 base at V and 0 bases at J, with 13 bases in the middle. CDR1 and CDR2 (germline): SGHVS, FNYEAQ. This specimen belongs to a study of T cell repertoires in cytomegalovirus infection. Looking at the study overall: Public signatures in TCR beta pointed to CMV infection and matching HLA type.

One entry per CDR3 protein, called by TCRdb with MiXCR from the reads. This table holds about 680,000 distinct CDR3 sequences, 24% found once. Study-wide results and limits: CMV-specific HLA-C-restricted TCR beta clonotypes dominated the ex vivo response. Carriers of CMV and the relevant HLA type were discriminated by public TCR beta frequency.

The sample taken for sequencing was CD8+ T cells from PBMCs. The J gene is TRBJ2-1, the V gene TRBV7-6; D remains ambiguous. This TCR was recovered from a human donor in good health (CMV status not recorded). Some clones in this sample may be carry-over from other donors' samples. CDR3 residues: CASSLVPGLSSYNEQFF. The CDR3 DNA reads as TGTGCCAGCAGCTTAGTCCCGGGTCTGAGCTCCTACAATGAGCAGTTCTTC.